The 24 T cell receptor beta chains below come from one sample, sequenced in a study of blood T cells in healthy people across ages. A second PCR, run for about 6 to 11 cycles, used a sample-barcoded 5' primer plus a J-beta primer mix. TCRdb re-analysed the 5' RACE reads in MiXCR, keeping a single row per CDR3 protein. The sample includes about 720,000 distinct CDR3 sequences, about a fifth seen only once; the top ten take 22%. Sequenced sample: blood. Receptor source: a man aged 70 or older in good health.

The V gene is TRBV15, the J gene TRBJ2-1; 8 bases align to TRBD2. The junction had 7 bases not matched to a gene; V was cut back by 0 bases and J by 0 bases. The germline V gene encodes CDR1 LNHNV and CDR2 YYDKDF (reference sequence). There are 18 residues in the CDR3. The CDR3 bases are TGTGCCACCAGCAGAGATTATAGCGGGGATAGCTCCTACAATGAGCAGTTCTTC. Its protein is CATSRDYSGDSSYNEQFF.

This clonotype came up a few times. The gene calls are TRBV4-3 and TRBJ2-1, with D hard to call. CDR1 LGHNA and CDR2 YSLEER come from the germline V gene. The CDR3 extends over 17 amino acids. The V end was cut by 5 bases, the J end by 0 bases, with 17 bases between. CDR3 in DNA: TGCGCCAGCAGCGTCCGAACAGACACAATCTCCTACAATGAGCAGTTCTTC. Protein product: CASSVRTDTISYNEQFF.

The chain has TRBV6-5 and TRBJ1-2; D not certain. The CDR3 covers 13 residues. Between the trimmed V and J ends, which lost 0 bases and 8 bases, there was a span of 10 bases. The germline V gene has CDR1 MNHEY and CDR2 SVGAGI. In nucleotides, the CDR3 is TGTGCCAGCAGTTACTCGCGGGGAGGGGGCTACACCTTC. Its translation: CASSYSRGGGYTF.

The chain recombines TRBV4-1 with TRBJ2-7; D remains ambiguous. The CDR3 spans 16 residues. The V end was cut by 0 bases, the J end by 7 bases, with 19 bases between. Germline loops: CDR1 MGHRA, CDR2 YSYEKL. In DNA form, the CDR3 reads TGCGCCAGCAGCCAAGATTCAAGTCGCATTTGGGGTGAGCAGTACTTC. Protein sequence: CASSQDSSRIWGEQYF.

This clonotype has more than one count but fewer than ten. The CDR3 region has the DNA TGTGCCACCGGGGGGGGACTAGGGCAGTTCTTC. This encodes CATGGGLGQFF. The chain recombines TRBV24-1 with TRBJ2-5; 8 bases line up with TRBD2. The J call may be mistaken, given a closer DNA end match to TRBJ2-1. The germline V gene encodes CDR1 KGHDR and CDR2 SFDVKD. There are 11 residues in the CDR3.

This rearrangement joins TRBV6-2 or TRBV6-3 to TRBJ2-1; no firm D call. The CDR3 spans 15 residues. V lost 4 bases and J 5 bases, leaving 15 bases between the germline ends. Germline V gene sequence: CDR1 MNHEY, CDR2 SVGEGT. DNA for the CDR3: TGTGCCAGCAGTTCTACGGGCATTCTACACAATGAGCAGTTCTTC. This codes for CASSSTGILHNEQFF.

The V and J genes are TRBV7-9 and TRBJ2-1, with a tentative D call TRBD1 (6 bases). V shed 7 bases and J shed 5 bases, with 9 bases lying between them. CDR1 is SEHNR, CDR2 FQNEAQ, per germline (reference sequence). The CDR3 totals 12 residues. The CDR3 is CASTDRNNEQFF. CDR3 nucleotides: TGTGCCAGCACGGACAGAAACAATGAGCAGTTCTTC. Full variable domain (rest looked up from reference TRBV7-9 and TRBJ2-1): DTGVSQNPRHKITKRGQNVTFRCDPISEHNRLYWYRQTLGQGPEFLTYFQNEAQLEKSRLLSDRFSAERPKGSFSTLEIQRTEQGDSAMYLCASTDRNNEQFFGPGTRLTVL.

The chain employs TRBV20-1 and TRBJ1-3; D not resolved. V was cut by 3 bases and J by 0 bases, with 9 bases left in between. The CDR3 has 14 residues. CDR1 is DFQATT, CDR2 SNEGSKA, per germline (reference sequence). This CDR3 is CSASIPSSGNTIYF. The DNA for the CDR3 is TGCAGTGCTAGTATCCCGAGCTCTGGAAACACCATATATTTT.

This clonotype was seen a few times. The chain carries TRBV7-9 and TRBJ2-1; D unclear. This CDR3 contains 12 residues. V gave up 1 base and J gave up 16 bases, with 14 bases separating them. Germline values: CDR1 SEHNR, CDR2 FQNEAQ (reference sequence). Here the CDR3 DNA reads TGTGCCAGCAGCTTAGACGATCCCCGAGGTTTCTTC. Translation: CASSLDDPRGFF.

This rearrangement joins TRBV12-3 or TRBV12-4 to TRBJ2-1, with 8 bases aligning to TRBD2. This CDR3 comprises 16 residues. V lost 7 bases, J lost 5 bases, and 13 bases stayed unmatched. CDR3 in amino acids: CASKQIRAGGHNEQFF. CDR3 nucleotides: TGTGCCAGCAAACAGATCAGGGCGGGAGGCCACAATGAGCAGTTCTTC.

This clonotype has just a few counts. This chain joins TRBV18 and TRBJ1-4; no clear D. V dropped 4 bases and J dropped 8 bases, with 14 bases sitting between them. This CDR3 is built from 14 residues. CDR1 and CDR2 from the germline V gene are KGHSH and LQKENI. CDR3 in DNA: TGTGCCAGCTCACAACAAACCGGTCGAGAAAAACTGTTTTTT. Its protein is CASSQQTGREKLFF.

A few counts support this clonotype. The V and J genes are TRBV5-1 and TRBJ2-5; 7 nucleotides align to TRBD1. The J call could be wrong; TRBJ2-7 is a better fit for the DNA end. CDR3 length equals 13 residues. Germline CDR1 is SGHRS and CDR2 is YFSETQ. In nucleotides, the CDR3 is TGCGCCAGCAGCGTGGACAGGTTCTACGAGCAGTACTTC. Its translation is CASSVDRFYEQYF.

The CDR3 is CASAITHDTEAFF. The CDR3 DNA follows: TGTGCTAGTGCCATCACGCATGATACTGAAGCTTTCTTT. The genes are TRBV12-5 and TRBJ1-1; D remains unclear. There are 13 residues in the CDR3. Per the germline V gene, CDR1 is LGHNT and CDR2 is FRNRAP. The V and J ends lost 7 bases and 5 bases respectively, with 14 bases between them.

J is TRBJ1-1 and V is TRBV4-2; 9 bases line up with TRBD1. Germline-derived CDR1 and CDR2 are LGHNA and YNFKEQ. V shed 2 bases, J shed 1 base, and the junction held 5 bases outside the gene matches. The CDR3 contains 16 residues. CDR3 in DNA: TGTGCCAGCAGCCAACCCGGGACAGGGAAGAACACTGAAGCTTTCTTT. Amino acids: CASSQPGTGKNTEAFF.

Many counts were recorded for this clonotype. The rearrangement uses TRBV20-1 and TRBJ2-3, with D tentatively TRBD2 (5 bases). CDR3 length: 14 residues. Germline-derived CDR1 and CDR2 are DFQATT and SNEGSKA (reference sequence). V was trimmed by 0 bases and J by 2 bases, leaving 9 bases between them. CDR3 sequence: CSARDRLNTDTQYF. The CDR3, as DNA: TGCAGTGCTAGAGATAGACTAAACACAGATACGCAGTATTTT.

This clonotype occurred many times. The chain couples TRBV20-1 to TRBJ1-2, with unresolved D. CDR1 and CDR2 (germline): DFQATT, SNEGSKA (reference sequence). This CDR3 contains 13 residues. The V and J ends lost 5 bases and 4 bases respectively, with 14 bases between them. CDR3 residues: CSASRGAGYGYTF. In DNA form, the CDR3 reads TGCAGTGCTTCGCGGGGTGCCGGCTATGGCTACACCTTC.

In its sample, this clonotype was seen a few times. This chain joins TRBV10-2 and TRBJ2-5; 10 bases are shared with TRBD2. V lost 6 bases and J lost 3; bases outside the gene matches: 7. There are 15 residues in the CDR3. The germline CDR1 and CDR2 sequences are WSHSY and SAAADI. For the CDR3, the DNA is TGCGCCAGCAGGGGACTAGCGAACTTGAAAGAGACCCAGTACTTC. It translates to CASRGLANLKETQYF.

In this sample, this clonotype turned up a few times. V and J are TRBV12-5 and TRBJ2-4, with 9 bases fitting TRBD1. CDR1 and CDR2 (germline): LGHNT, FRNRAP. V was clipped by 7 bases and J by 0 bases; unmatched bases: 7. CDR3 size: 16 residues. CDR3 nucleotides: TGTGCTAGTGAAATCGGACAGGGGTTAGCCAAAAACATTCAGTACTTC. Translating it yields CASEIGQGLAKNIQYF.

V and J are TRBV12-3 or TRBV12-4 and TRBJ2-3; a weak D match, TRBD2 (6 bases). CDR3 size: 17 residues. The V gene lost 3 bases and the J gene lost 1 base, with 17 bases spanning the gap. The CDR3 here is CASSFWLALDRTDTQYF. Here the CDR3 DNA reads TGTGCCAGCAGTTTTTGGCTAGCGTTAGACCGCACAGATACGCAGTATTTT.

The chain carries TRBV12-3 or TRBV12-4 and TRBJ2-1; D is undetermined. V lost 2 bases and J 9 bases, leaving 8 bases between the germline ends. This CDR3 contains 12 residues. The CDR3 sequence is CASSLRRREQFF. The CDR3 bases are TGTGCCAGCAGTTTAAGGCGGCGTGAGCAGTTCTTC.

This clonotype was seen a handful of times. The CDR3 nucleotides are TGTGCCAGCAGTCAACAGGGACCCCAATGGTTCTACACCTTC. Residues: CASSQQGPQWFYTF. This rearrangement joins TRBV28 to TRBJ1-2, with a weak D call TRBD1 (6 bases). Per germline, CDR1 MDHEN and CDR2 SYDVKM. The CDR3 runs to 14 residues. V shed 5 bases and J shed 10 bases, with 20 bases lying between them.

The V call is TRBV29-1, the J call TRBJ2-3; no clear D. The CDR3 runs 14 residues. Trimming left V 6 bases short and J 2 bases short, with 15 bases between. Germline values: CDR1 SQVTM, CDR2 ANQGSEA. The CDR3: CSVADLRNTDTQYF. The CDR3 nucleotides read TGCAGCGTCGCAGACCTGAGAAACACAGATACGCAGTATTTT.

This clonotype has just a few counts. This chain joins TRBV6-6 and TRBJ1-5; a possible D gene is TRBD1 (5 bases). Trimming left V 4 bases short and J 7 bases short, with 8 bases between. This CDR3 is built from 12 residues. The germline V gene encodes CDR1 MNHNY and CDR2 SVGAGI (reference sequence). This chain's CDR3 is CASSSSGQPQHF. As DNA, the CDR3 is TGTGCCAGCAGTTCTTCAGGGCAGCCCCAGCATTTT.

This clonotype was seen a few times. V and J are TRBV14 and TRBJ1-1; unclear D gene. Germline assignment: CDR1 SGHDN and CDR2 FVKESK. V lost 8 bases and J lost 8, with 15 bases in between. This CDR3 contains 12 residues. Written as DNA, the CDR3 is TGTGCCAGCTCTTTATTCGGACTGGAAGCTTTCTTT. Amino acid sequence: CASSLFGLEAFF.